This passage covers 9 T cell receptor beta chains from one sample sequenced in a study of blood T cell repertoires in COVID-19. The protocol was immunoSEQ multiplex PCR, while the TCRdb copy is restricted to in-frame clones and leaves out a portion. Among about 190,000 clones, about 78% were seen once, and the ten largest hold about 18%. Input material: PBMCs or T cells enriched from blood (not recorded which). These receptors originate from a woman in her fifties or sixties who had recovered from COVID-19.

J is TRBJ2-2 and V is TRBV5-1; perhaps TRBD2 as D (6 bases). CDR1 is SGHRS, CDR2 YFSETQ, per germline. CDR3 length: 15 residues. Trimming removed 2 bases from V and 5 bases from J, with 13 bases in between. The CDR3, as DNA: TGCGCCAGCAGCTTTGGCGGGATAGGGACCGGGGAGCTGTTTTTT. The encoded protein is CASSFGGIGTGELFF.

V and J are TRBV28 and TRBJ1-3; a weak D match, TRBD1 (5 bases). V gave up 6 bases and J gave up 0 bases, with 12 bases separating them. The CDR3 runs to 15 residues. CDR1 and CDR2 (germline): MDHEN, SYDVKM. The CDR3 DNA sequence: TGTGCCAGCAGGTTCGCGGGGGGCTCTGGAAACACCATATATTTT. This sequence encodes CASRFAGGSGNTIYF.

Only one count was recorded for this clone. This sequence joins TRBV7-6 and TRBJ2-3; D perhaps matches TRBD1 (5 bases). V lost 5 bases to trimming and J lost 0 bases, with 21 bases between them. The CDR3 is made up of 18 amino acids. Per the germline V gene, CDR1 is SGHVS and CDR2 is FNYEAQ. DNA of the CDR3: TGTGCCAGCAGCCAGAATACAGGAATCCAGGCTAGCACAGATACGCAGTATTTT. It yields the protein CASSQNTGIQASTDTQYF.

The V and J genes are TRBV29-1 and TRBJ2-7; 9 bases map to TRBD1. From germline, CDR1 is SQVTM and CDR2 ANQGSEA. V lost 3 bases and J lost 4; bases outside the gene matches: 7. This CDR3 spans 14 amino acids. The CDR3 here is CSVDGQGSAYEQYF. The CDR3 DNA reads as TGCAGCGTTGATGGACAGGGGTCGGCATACGAGCAGTACTTC.

The chain has TRBV5-6 and TRBJ1-4; 9 bases fit TRBD1. The germline gives CDR1 SGHDT, CDR2 YYEEEE. The length of the CDR3 is 16 residues. V lost 4 bases and J lost 8; bases outside the gene matches: 12. CDR3 amino acids: CASSPTPLGTGEKLFF. The CDR3 DNA reads as TGTGCCAGCAGCCCAACTCCACTCGGGACAGGGGAAAAACTGTTTTTT.

This clone was recorded only once. V is TRBV27 and J is TRBJ1-1; perhaps TRBD1 as D (6 bases). The germline gives CDR1 MNHEY, CDR2 SMNVEV (reference sequence). The CDR3 has 15 residues. Between the trimmed V and J ends, which lost 3 bases and 7 bases, there was a span of 18 bases. The CDR3 here is CASSFGGAGSGEAFF. CDR3 nucleotides: TGTGCCAGCAGTTTCGGGGGGGCGGGGTCTGGTGAAGCTTTCTTT.

The chain's CDR3 is CATPPKTGTTEAFF. Written as DNA, the CDR3 is TGTGCTACTCCACCCAAAACAGGGACCACTGAAGCTTTCTTT. The chain carries TRBV12-5 and TRBJ1-1, with D perhaps matching TRBD1 (6 bases). The CDR3 contains 14 residues. Trimming took 10 bases from V and 4 from J, leaving 19 bases between them. Looked up from germline, CDR1 is LGHNT and CDR2 is FRNRAP.

The rearrangement joins TRBV5-1 to TRBJ1-5; D uncertain. The ends were cut back, 5 bases at V and 0 bases at J, with 12 bases in the middle. Germline CDR1 SGHRS, CDR2 YFSETQ. There are 15 residues in the CDR3. The CDR3 loop is CASRFGDDSNQPQHF. CDR3 DNA: TGCGCCAGCAGATTCGGGGATGATAGCAATCAGCCCCAGCATTTT.

This chain connects TRBV28 to TRBJ2-4, with 7 bases matching TRBD2. CDR1 is MDHEN, CDR2 SYDVKM, per germline. The CDR3 extends over 15 amino acids. V lost 8 bases to trimming and J lost 0 bases; unmatched junction nucleotides: 7. The CDR3 DNA is TGTGCCAGCGGGTTAGCGGGTCTAGCCAAAAACATTCAGTACTTC. It specifies CASGLAGLAKNIQYF. Full variable domain (rest looked up from reference TRBV28 and TRBJ2-4): DVKVTQSSRYLVKRTGEKVFLECVQDMDHENMFWYRQDPGLGLRLIYFSYDVKMKEKGDIPEGYSVSREKKERFSLILESASTNQTSMYLCASGLAGLAKNIQYFGAGTRLSVL.